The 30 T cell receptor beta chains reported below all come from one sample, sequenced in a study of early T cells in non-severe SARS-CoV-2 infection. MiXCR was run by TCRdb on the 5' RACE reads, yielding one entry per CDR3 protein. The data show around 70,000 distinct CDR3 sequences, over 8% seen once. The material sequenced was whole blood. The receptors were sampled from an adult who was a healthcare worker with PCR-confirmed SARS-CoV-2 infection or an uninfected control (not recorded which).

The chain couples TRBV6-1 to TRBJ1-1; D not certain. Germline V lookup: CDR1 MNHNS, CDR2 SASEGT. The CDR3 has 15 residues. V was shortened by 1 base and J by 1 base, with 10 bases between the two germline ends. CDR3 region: CASSEEVDSNTEAFF. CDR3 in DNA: TGTGCCAGCAGTGAAGAGGTCGACTCGAACACTGAAGCTTTCTTT.

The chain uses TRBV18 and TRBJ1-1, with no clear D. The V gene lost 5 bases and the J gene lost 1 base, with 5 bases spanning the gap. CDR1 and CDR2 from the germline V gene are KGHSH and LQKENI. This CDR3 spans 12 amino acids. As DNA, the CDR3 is TGTGCCAGCTCATCTACGAACACTGAAGCTTTCTTT. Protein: CASSSTNTEAFF.

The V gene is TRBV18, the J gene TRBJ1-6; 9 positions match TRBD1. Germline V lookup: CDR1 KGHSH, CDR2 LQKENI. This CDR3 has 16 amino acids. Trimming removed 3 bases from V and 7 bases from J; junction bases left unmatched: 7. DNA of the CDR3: TGTGCCAGCTCACCCGTGGACAGGGGAATGAATTCACCCCTCCACTTT. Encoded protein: CASSPVDRGMNSPLHF.

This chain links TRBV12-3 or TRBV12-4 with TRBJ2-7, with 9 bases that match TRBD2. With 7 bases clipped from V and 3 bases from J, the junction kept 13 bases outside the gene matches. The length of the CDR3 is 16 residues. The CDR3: CASKAPRASGNYEQYF. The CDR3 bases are TGTGCCAGCAAGGCCCCCCGGGCTAGCGGGAACTACGAGCAGTACTTC.

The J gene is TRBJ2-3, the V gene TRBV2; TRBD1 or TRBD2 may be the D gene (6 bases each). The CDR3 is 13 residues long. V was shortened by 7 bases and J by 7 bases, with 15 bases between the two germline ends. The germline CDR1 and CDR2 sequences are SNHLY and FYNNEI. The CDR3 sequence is CASTGGPGNTQYF. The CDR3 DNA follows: TGTGCCAGCACCGGGGGCCCCGGGAATACGCAGTATTTT. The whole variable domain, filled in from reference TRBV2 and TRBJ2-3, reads EPEVTQTPSHQVTQMGQEVILRCVPISNHLYFYWYRQILGQKVEFLVSFYNNEISEKSEIFDDQFSVERPDGSNFTLKIRSTKLEDSAMYFCASTGGPGNTQYFGPGTRLTVL.

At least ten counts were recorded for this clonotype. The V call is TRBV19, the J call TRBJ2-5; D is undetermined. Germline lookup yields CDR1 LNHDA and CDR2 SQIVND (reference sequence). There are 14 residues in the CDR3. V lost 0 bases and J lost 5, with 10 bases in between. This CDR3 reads CASSIDPRRETQYF. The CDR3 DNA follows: TGTGCCAGTAGTATAGACCCCCGGCGGGAGACCCAGTACTTC.

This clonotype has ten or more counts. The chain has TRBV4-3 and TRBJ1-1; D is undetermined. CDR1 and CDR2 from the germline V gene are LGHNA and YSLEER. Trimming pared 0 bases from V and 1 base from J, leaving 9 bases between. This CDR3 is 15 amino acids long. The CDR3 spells CASSQEPLRNTEAFF. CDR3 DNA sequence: TGCGCCAGCAGCCAAGAGCCGCTGCGGAACACTGAAGCTTTCTTT.

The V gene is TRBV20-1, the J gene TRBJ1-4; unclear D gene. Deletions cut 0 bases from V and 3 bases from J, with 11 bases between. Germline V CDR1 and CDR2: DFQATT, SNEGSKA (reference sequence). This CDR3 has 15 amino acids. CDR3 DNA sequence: TGCAGTGCTAGAGAGCCCCGTAGGGCTAATGAAAAACTGTTTTTT. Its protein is CSAREPRRANEKLFF.

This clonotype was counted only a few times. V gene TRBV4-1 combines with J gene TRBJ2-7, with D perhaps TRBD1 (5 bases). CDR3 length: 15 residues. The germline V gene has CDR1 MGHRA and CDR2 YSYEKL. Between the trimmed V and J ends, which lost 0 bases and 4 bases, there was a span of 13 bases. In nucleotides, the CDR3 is TGCGCCAGCAGCCAAGAAGAAGGGGCGCGGTACGAGCAGTACTTC. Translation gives CASSQEEGARYEQYF.

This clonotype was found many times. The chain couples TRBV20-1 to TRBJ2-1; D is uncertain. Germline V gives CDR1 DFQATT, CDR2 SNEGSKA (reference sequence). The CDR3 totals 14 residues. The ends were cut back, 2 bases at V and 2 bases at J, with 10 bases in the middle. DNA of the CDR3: TGCAGTGCTAGACCGGCAGGTCCCTACAATGAGCAGTTCTTC. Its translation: CSARPAGPYNEQFF.

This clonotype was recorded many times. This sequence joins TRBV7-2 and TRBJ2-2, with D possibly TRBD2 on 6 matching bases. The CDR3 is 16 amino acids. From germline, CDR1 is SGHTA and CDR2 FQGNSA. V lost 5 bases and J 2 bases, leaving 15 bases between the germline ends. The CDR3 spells CASSLIRGTNTGELFF. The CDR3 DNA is TGTGCCAGCAGCCTTATCCGGGGGACCAACACCGGGGAGCTGTTTTTT.

The CDR3 coding sequence is TGTGCCAGTAGTCGGACCGGGACAGGGGCCTACGAGCAGTACTTC. Amino acids: CASSRTGTGAYEQYF. This chain connects TRBV19 to TRBJ2-7; TRBD1 aligns across 10 bases. J lost 2 bases, V lost 5 bases, and 6 bases had no gene match. This CDR3 is built from 15 residues. Germline loops: CDR1 LNHDA, CDR2 SQIVND (reference sequence). The complete variable domain, with remaining parts taken from reference TRBV19 and TRBJ2-7, reads DGGITQSPKYLFRKEGQNVTLSCEQNLNHDAMYWYRQDPGQGLRLIYYSQIVNDFQKGDIAEGYSVSREKKESFPLTVTSAQKNPTAFYLCASSRTGTGAYEQYFGPGTRLTVT.

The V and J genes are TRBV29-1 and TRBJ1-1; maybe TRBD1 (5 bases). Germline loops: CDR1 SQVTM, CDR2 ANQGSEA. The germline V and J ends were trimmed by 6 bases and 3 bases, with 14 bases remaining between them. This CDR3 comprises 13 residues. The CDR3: CSVVGRGDTEAFF. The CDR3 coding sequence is TGCAGCGTGGTGGGGAGGGGCGACACTGAAGCTTTCTTT.

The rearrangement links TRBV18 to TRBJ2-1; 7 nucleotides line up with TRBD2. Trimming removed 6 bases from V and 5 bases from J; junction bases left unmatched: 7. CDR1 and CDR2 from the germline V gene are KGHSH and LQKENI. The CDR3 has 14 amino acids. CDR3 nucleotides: TGTGCCAGCTCGCGGGCTAGCGGAAACAATGAGCAGTTCTTC. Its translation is CASSRASGNNEQFF.

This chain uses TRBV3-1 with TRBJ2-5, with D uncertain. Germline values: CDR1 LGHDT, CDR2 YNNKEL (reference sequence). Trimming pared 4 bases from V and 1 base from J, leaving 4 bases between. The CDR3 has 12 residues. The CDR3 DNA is TGTGCCAGCAGCCCTATCCAAGAGACCCAGTACTTC. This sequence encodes CASSPIQETQYF.

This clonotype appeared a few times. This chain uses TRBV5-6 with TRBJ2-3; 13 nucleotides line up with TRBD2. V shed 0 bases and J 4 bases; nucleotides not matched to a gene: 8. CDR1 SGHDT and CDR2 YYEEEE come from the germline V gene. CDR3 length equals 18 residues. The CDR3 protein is CASSLVLAGGPISDTQYF. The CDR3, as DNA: TGTGCCAGCAGCTTGGTACTAGCGGGAGGGCCTATCTCAGATACGCAGTATTTT.

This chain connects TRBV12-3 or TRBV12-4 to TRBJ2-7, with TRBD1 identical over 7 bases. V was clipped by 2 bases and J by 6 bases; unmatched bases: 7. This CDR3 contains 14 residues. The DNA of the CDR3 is TGTGCCAGCAGTTTATTAGAGGGGGCTGGCGAGCAGTACTTC. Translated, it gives CASSLLEGAGEQYF.

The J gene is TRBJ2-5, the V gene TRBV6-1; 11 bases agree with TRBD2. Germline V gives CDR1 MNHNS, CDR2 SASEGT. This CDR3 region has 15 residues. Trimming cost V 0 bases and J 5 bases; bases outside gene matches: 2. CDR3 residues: CASSEALAGEETQYF. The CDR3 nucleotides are TGTGCCAGCAGTGAAGCACTAGCGGGAGAGGAGACCCAGTACTTC.

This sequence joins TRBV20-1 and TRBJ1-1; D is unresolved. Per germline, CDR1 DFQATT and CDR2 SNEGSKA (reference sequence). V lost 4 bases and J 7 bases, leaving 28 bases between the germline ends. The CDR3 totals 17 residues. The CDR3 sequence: CSAIQPPGIRPYREAFF. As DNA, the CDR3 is TGCAGTGCTATCCAACCCCCCGGTATTAGGCCTTATCGTGAAGCTTTCTTT.

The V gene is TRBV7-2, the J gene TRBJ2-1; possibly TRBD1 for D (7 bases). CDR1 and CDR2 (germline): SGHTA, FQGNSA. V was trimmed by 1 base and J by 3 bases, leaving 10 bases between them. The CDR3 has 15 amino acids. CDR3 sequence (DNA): TGTGCCAGCAGCTTAGACAGGGGAGGCTACAATGAGCAGTTCTTC. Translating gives CASSLDRGGYNEQFF.

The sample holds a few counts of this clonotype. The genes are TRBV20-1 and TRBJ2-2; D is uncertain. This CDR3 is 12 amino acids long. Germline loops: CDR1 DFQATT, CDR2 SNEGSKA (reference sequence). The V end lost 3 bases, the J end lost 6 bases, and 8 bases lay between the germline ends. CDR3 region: CSASLVPGELFF. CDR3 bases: TGCAGTGCTAGTCTAGTTCCCGGGGAGCTGTTTTTT.

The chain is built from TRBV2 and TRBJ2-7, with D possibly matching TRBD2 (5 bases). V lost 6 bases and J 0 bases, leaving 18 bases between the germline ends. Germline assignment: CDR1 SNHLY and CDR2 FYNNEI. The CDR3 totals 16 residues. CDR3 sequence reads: CASSDGGRRSSYEQYF. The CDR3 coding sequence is TGTGCCAGCAGCGATGGAGGTAGACGCAGCTCCTACGAGCAGTACTTC. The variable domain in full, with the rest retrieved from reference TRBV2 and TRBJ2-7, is EPEVTQTPSHQVTQMGQEVILRCVPISNHLYFYWYRQILGQKVEFLVSFYNNEISEKSEIFDDQFSVERPDGSNFTLKIRSTKLEDSAMYFCASSDGGRRSSYEQYFGPGTRLTVT.

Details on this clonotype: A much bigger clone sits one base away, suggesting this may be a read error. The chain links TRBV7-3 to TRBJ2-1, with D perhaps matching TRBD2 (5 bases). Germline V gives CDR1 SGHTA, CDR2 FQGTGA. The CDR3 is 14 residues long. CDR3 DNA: TGTGCCAGCAGCCCGGGGAGCTCCTACAATAAGCAGTTCTTC. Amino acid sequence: CASSPGSSYNKQFF.

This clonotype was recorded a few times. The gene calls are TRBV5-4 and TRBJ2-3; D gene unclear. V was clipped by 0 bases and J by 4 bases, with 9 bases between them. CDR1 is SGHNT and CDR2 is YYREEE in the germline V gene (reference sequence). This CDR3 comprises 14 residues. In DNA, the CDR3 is TGTGCCAGCAGCTTGGTTGTCAGATCAGATACGCAGTATTTT. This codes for CASSLVVRSDTQYF.

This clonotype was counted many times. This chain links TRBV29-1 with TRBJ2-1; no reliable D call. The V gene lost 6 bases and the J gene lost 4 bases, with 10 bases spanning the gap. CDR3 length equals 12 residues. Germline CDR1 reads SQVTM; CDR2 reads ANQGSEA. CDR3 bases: TGCAGCGTAGAGCCAGGTTACAATGAGCAGTTCTTC. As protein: CSVEPGYNEQFF.

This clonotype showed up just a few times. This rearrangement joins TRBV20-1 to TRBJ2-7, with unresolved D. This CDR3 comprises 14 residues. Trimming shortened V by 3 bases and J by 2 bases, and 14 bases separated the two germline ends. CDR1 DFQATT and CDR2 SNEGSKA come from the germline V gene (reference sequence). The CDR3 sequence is CSASYKGSAYEQYF. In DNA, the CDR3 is TGCAGTGCTAGTTATAAGGGCAGTGCCTACGAGCAGTACTTC.

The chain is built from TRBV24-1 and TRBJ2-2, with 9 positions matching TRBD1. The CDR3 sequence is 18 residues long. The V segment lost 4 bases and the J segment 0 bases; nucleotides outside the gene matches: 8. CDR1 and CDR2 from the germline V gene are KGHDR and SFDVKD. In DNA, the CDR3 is TGTGCCACCAGTGACCTGGGACAGGGTGTCGCGAACACCGGGGAGCTGTTTTTT. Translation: CATSDLGQGVANTGELFF.

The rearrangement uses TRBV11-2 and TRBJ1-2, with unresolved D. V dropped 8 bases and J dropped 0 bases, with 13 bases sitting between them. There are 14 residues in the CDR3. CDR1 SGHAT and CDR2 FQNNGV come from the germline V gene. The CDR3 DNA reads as TGTGCCAGCCTCGGCCCAGCTGCTAACTATGGCTACACCTTC. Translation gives CASLGPAANYGYTF.

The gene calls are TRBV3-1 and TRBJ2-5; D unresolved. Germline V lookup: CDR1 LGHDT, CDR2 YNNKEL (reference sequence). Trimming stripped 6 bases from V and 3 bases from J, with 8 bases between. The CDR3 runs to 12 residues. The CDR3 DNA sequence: TGTGCCAGCAGACTTGAAGAAGAGACCCAGTACTTC. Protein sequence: CASRLEEETQYF.

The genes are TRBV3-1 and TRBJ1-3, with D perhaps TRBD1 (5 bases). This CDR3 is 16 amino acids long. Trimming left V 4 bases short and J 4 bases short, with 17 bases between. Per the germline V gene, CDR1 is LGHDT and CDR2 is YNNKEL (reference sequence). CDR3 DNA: TGTGCCAGCAGCCCAACGATCCAGGGTTTGGGAAACACCATATATTTT. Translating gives CASSPTIQGLGNTIYF.